Following are 27 T cell receptor beta chains from one sample sequenced in a study of post-analysis software for immune sequencing data. No antigens are known for them. cDNA libraries of TCR beta carried unique molecular identifiers. TCRdb re-derived calls from the PCR reads in MiXCR, one entry per CDR3 protein. This table holds 740,000 or so distinct CDR3 sequences, approximately 53% found once. Study outcomes and limitations: Patients used a handful of TRBV segments, including TRBV5-6, TRBV5-1 and TRBV20-1, more often than controls.

Sequences were obtained from blood. The receptors originated from a girl aged 10 to 17 with multiple sclerosis.

This clonotype appeared a few times. The chain couples TRBV29-1 to TRBJ1-2; D is unclear. V was clipped by 3 bases and J by 8 bases, with 19 bases between them. Germline lookup yields CDR1 SQVTM and CDR2 ANQGSEA. CDR3 length equals 14 residues. The CDR3 reads CSVEWERTGGGYTF. The DNA of the CDR3 is TGCAGCGTTGAGTGGGAGCGCACCGGAGGGGGCTACACCTTC.

This chain connects TRBV20-1 to TRBJ1-2; D gene ambiguous. V shed 4 bases and J shed 0 bases, with 6 bases lying between them. CDR1 and CDR2 from the germline V gene are DFQATT and SNEGSKA (reference sequence). CDR3 length: 12 residues. The CDR3 bases are TGCAGTGCTAACAATCCTAACTATGGCTACACCTTC. It codes for CSANNPNYGYTF.

J is TRBJ1-5 and V is TRBV20-1, with 11 bases aligning to TRBD1. Germline V lookup: CDR1 DFQATT, CDR2 SNEGSKA (reference sequence). The CDR3 runs 16 residues. V shed 5 bases and J 3 bases; nucleotides not matched to a gene: 9. The CDR3 nucleotides read TGCAGTGCTGGGACAGGGGGTGCGATCACCAATCAGCCCCAGCATTTT. Amino acid sequence: CSAGTGGAITNQPQHF.

The chain has TRBV27 and TRBJ2-6; D is perhaps TRBD1 or TRBD2 (5 bases each). The germline gives CDR1 MNHEY, CDR2 SMNVEV (reference sequence). Trimming cost V 2 bases and J 0 bases, with 17 bases left between them. The CDR3 is 19 residues long. CDR3 nucleotide sequence: TGTGCCAGCAGTTTACGGGACGGACGGCAAAGCTCTGGGGCCAACGTCCTGACTTTC. It yields the protein CASSLRDGRQSSGANVLTF.

The chain recombines TRBV7-3 with TRBJ2-1; D is unclear. This CDR3 is 15 amino acids long. V was clipped by 5 bases and J by 4 bases, with 15 bases between them. Germline values: CDR1 SGHTA, CDR2 FQGTGA. The CDR3 nucleotides are TGTGCCAGCAGCCAACGGGTCGGATCATACAATGAGCAGTTCTTC. As protein: CASSQRVGSYNEQFF.

The chain carries TRBV12-3 or TRBV12-4 and TRBJ1-2; TRBD1 matches 7 bases. The V segment lost 6 bases and the J segment 6 bases; nucleotides outside the gene matches: 7. The CDR3 consists of 13 residues. The CDR3 DNA reads as TGTGCCAGCAGATTGACAGGGTTCGATGGCTACACCTTC. Its protein is CASRLTGFDGYTF.

This clonotype appeared a few times. The chain has TRBV12-3 or TRBV12-4 and TRBJ2-3; D is possibly TRBD2 (7 bases). The germline V and J ends were trimmed by 2 bases and 3 bases, with 12 bases remaining between them. The CDR3 spans 15 residues. The CDR3 reads CASSLKGGVTDTQYF. CDR3 coding DNA: TGTGCCAGCAGTTTAAAGGGGGGGGTGACAGATACGCAGTATTTT.

This clonotype came up a few times. In DNA form, the CDR3 reads TGTGCCAGCAGTGACGGTTGGGGGAGCGAGCAGTACTTC. Its protein is CASSDGWGSEQYF. This chain connects TRBV6-1 to TRBJ2-7, with D possibly called TRBD1 or TRBD2 (5 bases each). This CDR3 contains 13 residues. Trimming shortened V by 3 bases and J by 6 bases, and 12 bases separated the two germline ends. The germline V gene encodes CDR1 MNHNS and CDR2 SASEGT.

The chain couples TRBV4-1 to TRBJ1-1; 9 nucleotides match TRBD1. J gave up 0 bases and V 4 bases, and 12 bases lay outside the gene matches. CDR1 MGHRA and CDR2 YSYEKL come from the germline V gene. The CDR3 is 18 amino acids. The CDR3 reads CASSLDRGSVGVNTEAFF. The CDR3 nucleotides read TGCGCCAGCAGCCTGGACAGGGGATCGGTTGGGGTGAACACTGAAGCTTTCTTT.

This clonotype showed up just once. The chain links TRBV27 to TRBJ1-1; D unresolved. Germline CDR1 reads MNHEY; CDR2 reads SMNVEV (reference sequence). V gave up 6 bases and J gave up 6 bases, with 14 bases separating them. The CDR3 is 13 residues long. DNA for the CDR3: TGTGCCAGCAGCCCCCAAGTCCGCGCTGAAGCTTTCTTT. It yields the protein CASSPQVRAEAFF.

The J gene is TRBJ2-1, the V gene TRBV20-1; D remains ambiguous. Trimming took 3 bases from V and 4 from J, leaving 10 bases between them. The germline V gene encodes CDR1 DFQATT and CDR2 SNEGSKA (reference sequence). The CDR3 extends over 13 amino acids. In DNA form, the CDR3 reads TGCAGTGCTAGTCCACGACCGTACAATGAGCAGTTCTTC. This encodes CSASPRPYNEQFF.

This chain joins TRBV9 and TRBJ2-1; D tentatively reads TRBD1 or TRBD2 (5 bases each). V lost 4 bases to trimming and J lost 2 bases, with 16 bases between them. The CDR3 length is 16 residues. CDR1 and CDR2 (germline): SGDLS, YYNGEE. DNA for the CDR3: TGTGCCAGCAGCCCCAGAGGTAGGGACCCCTACAATGAGCAGTTCTTC. It is translated as CASSPRGRDPYNEQFF.

This clonotype was found once. The chain combines TRBV12-3 or TRBV12-4 with TRBJ1-4; D possibly corresponds to TRBD1 (6 bases). Trimming cost V 6 bases and J 3 bases, with 17 bases left between them. The CDR3 has 16 residues. The CDR3 region has the DNA TGTGCCAGCAGCCCCGACTGGGGGGCCTCTAATGAAAAACTGTTTTTT. This sequence encodes CASSPDWGASNEKLFF.

This chain joins TRBV12-3 or TRBV12-4 and TRBJ2-1; no clear D gene. The CDR3 contains 10 residues. Between the trimmed V and J ends, which lost 8 bases and 9 bases, there was a span of 8 bases. CDR3: CASGSGEQFF. The DNA of the CDR3 is TGTGCCAGCGGAAGTGGTGAGCAGTTCTTC.

The chain has TRBV7-6 and TRBJ2-3, with D possibly matching TRBD1 (5 bases). Germline lookup yields CDR1 SGHVS and CDR2 FNYEAQ. CDR3 length equals 15 residues. Deletions cut 2 bases from V and 2 bases from J, with 11 bases between. CDR3 protein: CASSLKDRPTDTQYF. Here the CDR3 DNA reads TGTGCCAGCAGCTTAAAAGACAGACCCACAGATACGCAGTATTTT.

The V call is TRBV19, the J call TRBJ2-5, with a tentative D call TRBD1 (5 bases). Trimming removed 2 bases from V and 2 bases from J, with 12 bases in between. This CDR3 has 15 amino acids. The germline V gene encodes CDR1 LNHDA and CDR2 SQIVND (reference sequence). Written as DNA, the CDR3 is TGTGCCAGTAGTATAATGGTGACAGTGCAAGAGACCCAGTACTTC. Amino acid sequence: CASSIMVTVQETQYF.

This chain links TRBV15 with TRBJ2-1; TRBD1 might be the D (5 bases). The CDR3 is made up of 16 amino acids. Trimming pared 0 bases from V and 4 bases from J, leaving 13 bases between. Germline loops: CDR1 LNHNV, CDR2 YYDKDF (reference sequence). CDR3 loop: CATSRDQEDSYNEQFF. Written as DNA, the CDR3 is TGTGCCACCAGCAGAGATCAGGAAGACAGTTACAATGAGCAGTTCTTC.

This clonotype was detected only a few times. J is TRBJ2-7 and V is TRBV28, with 7 nucleotides matching TRBD1. Germline CDR1 is MDHEN and CDR2 is SYDVKM. The CDR3 has 12 amino acids. J lost 4 bases, V lost 8 bases, and 5 bases had no gene match. This chain's CDR3 is CASGTQGYEQYF. The CDR3 DNA follows: TGTGCCAGCGGAACACAGGGGTACGAGCAGTACTTC.

This clonotype was picked up a small number of times. The CDR3 DNA sequence: TGTGCCAGCAGTCGGTGGCGGGAGGGCCATCGTGAGCAGTTCTTC. It translates to CASSRWREGHREQFF. The chain links TRBV12-3 or TRBV12-4 to TRBJ2-1; 9 bases are shared with TRBD2. Losses at the gene ends were 5 bases for V and 9 bases for J; bases not matched to a gene: 11. The CDR3 spans 15 residues.

V and J are TRBV7-9 and TRBJ2-3; TRBD1 matches at 9 bases. CDR1 and CDR2 (germline): SEHNR, FQNEAQ (reference sequence). The trim removed 7 bases at V and 5 bases at J, leaving 10 bases unmatched. The CDR3 has 15 residues. The CDR3 reads CASTPNRGRGDTQYF. CDR3 in DNA: TGTGCCAGCACCCCCAACAGGGGGCGTGGAGATACGCAGTATTTT. Filled out from reference TRBV7-9 and TRBJ2-3, the complete variable domain reads DTGVSQNPRHKITKRGQNVTFRCDPISEHNRLYWYRQTLGQGPEFLTYFQNEAQLEKSRLLSDRFSAERPKGSFSTLEIQRTEQGDSAMYLCASTPNRGRGDTQYFGPGTRLTVL.

As concerns this clonotype: Compared with germline, one end of the junction differs, possibly owing to a read error. J is TRBJ1-4 and V is TRBV5-5; 7 nucleotides agree with TRBD1. There are 16 residues in the CDR3. Per germline, CDR1 SGHKS and CDR2 YYEKEE (reference sequence). The CDR3 nucleotides are TGCGCCAGCAGCTTGTCAGGGGGTAAAGGTTTTGAAAAACTGTTTTTT. Its translation is CASSLSGGKGFEKLFF.

In its sample, this clonotype was seen a few times. V gene TRBV29-1 combines with J gene TRBJ2-1; 9 bases are shared with TRBD2. The V and J ends lost 4 bases and 9 bases, in that order; junction bases with no gene match: 7. Germline V lookup: CDR1 SQVTM, CDR2 ANQGSEA. This CDR3 comprises 13 residues. CDR3 nucleotide sequence: TGCAGCGTTGCCCCAGCGGGAGGTGGTGAGCAGTTCTTC. Its translation: CSVAPAGGGEQFF.

This clonotype was observed a single time. The J gene is TRBJ2-3, the V gene TRBV20-1, with 9 bases aligning to TRBD1. Germline CDR1 reads DFQATT; CDR2 reads SNEGSKA (reference sequence). CDR3 length: 13 amino acids. V lost 5 bases to trimming and J lost 4 bases; unmatched junction nucleotides: 4. The CDR3 sequence: CSAPWTGADTQYF. For the CDR3, the DNA is TGCAGTGCTCCATGGACAGGGGCAGATACGCAGTATTTT.

This chain joins TRBV6-6 and TRBJ2-5; 7 nucleotides align to TRBD2. The length of the CDR3 is 11 residues. Trimming took 8 bases from V and 9 from J; bases not matched to a gene: 6. Germline lookup yields CDR1 MNHNY and CDR2 SVGAGI (reference sequence). The CDR3 DNA sequence: TGTGCCAGCGCGGGGGTCGGGGCCCAGTACTTC. It codes for CASAGVGAQYF.

The rearrangement joins TRBV5-1 to TRBJ2-7, with 7 nucleotides matching TRBD2. CDR1 SGHRS and CDR2 YFSETQ come from the germline V gene. The CDR3 is 14 amino acids. The ends lost 7 bases at V and 1 base at J; junction bases unmatched: 8. CDR3 protein: CASCPTSSSYEQYF. For the CDR3, the DNA is TGCGCCAGCTGCCCGACTAGCTCATCCTACGAGCAGTACTTC.

The DNA of the CDR3 is TGTGCCAGCCAAGGACTAGTCCCCACCGGGGAGCTGTTTTTT. Translated: CASQGLVPTGELFF. This chain joins TRBV28 and TRBJ2-2; 7 bases fit TRBD2. This CDR3 has 14 amino acids. Per the germline V gene, CDR1 is MDHEN and CDR2 is SYDVKM. Trimming took 8 bases from V and 4 from J; bases not matched to a gene: 7. The complete variable domain, with remaining parts taken from reference TRBV28 and TRBJ2-2, reads DVKVTQSSRYLVKRTGEKVFLECVQDMDHENMFWYRQDPGLGLRLIYFSYDVKMKEKGDIPEGYSVSREKKERFSLILESASTNQTSMYLCASQGLVPTGELFFGEGSRLTVL.

Written as DNA, the CDR3 is TGCAGCGTTGATCCCCCCGGTCAGCAAGAGACCCAGTACTTC. It translates to CSVDPPGQQETQYF. The chain uses TRBV29-1 and TRBJ2-5; no clear D gene. V was shortened by 3 bases and J by 2 bases, with 13 bases between the two germline ends. This CDR3 has 14 amino acids. Germline V gives CDR1 SQVTM, CDR2 ANQGSEA.